This TCR beta chain was sequenced during a study of T cells in Graves' hyperthyroidism and ophthalmopathy. This clonotype was recorded at least ten times. The PBMCs were sourced from fresh peripheral blood (around 9.9 ml). Germline V CDR1 and CDR2: SNHLY, FYNNEI. The J segment lost 6 bases and the V segment lost 2 bases, leaving 8 bases of the junction unmatched. This CDR3 comprises 15 residues. RNA transcripts yielded amplified TCR beta CDR3 regions. TCR CDR3 underwent first-round RT-PCR with the HTBI primer set. TCRdb reprocessed the multiplex PCR reads with MiXCR, giving one entry per CDR3 protein. This sample has about 350,000 distinct CDR3 sequences, with roughly 15% found just once.

The source is a woman aged 25 to 45 with Graves' hyperthyroidism that later progressed to Graves' ophthalmopathy. The rearrangement uses TRBV2 and TRBJ1-1, with TRBD1 matching over 8 bases. What was sequenced was blood. CDR3: CASSESQGARSEAFF. CDR3 bases: TGTGCCAGCAGTGAATCCCAGGGGGCGCGTTCTGAAGCTTTCTTT. The full variable domain, in which reference TRBV2 and TRBJ1-1 provide the parts outside the CDR3, is EPEVTQTPSHQVTQMGQEVILRCVPISNHLYFYWYRQILGQKVEFLVSFYNNEISEKSEIFDDQFSVERPDGSNFTLKIRSTKLEDSAMYFCASSESQGARSEAFFGQGTRLTVV.